Listed here are 16 T cell receptor beta chains from one sample, sequenced in a study of T cell repertoires in cytomegalovirus infection. One entry per CDR3 protein, called by TCRdb with MiXCR from the reads. The sample consists of hundreds of thousands of distinct CDR3 sequences, about 24% of them appearing once. The specimen was CD8+ T cells from PBMCs. The receptor source for this set is a human donor in good health (CMV status not recorded). Some clones in this sample may be carry-over from other donors' samples.

This clonotype was found many times. The V and J genes are TRBV7-2 and TRBJ1-2; TRBD1 might be the D (5 bases). The ends were cut back, 8 bases at V and 2 bases at J, with 21 bases in the middle. CDR3 length: 16 amino acids. CDR1 and CDR2 (germline): SGHTA, FQGNSA. In DNA form, the CDR3 reads TGTGCCAGCTACAACCCGTATGGGGGAACCAACTATGGCTACACCTTC. It translates to CASYNPYGGTNYGYTF.

This clonotype was recorded at least ten times. The gene calls are TRBV7-2 and TRBJ2-7; D ambiguous. The CDR3 totals 15 residues. V dropped 0 bases and J dropped 0 bases, with 9 bases sitting between them. CDR1 is SGHTA and CDR2 is FQGNSA in the germline V gene. CDR3 protein: CASSLAEGYSYEQYV. CDR3 nucleotide sequence: TGTGCCAGCAGCTTAGCGGAAGGGTACTCCTACGAGCAGTACGTC.

This clonotype has a count of ten or more. The chain joins TRBV28 to TRBJ2-3, with D perhaps matching TRBD2 (6 bases). Germline V lookup: CDR1 MDHEN, CDR2 SYDVKM. The CDR3 length is 15 residues. The V end lost 4 bases, the J end lost 2 bases, and 13 bases lay between the germline ends. CDR3 coding DNA: TGTGCCAGCAGTTCAGCGGGCAGGGCCACAGATACGCAGTATTTT. Its protein is CASSSAGRATDTQYF.

The V and J genes are TRBV29-1 and TRBJ1-1; 7 bases map to TRBD1. Germline assignment: CDR1 SQVTM and CDR2 ANQGSEA. CDR3 length equals 15 residues. The V and J ends lost 6 bases and 1 base, in that order; junction bases with no gene match: 11. The CDR3 bases are TGCAGCGTGTTTTTATGGGACAGAGAGAACACTGAAGCTTTCTTT. Its translation: CSVFLWDRENTEAFF.

The chain has TRBV6-8 and TRBJ2-1, with 8 bases aligning to TRBD2. The V segment lost 6 bases and the J segment 7 bases; nucleotides outside the gene matches: 5. The germline CDR1 and CDR2 sequences are MNHGY and SAAAGT. The CDR3 sequence is 13 residues long. The CDR3 sequence: CASSGGAVNEQFF. DNA for the CDR3: TGTGCCAGCAGCGGGGGGGCCGTTAATGAGCAGTTCTTC.

The chain joins TRBV24-1 to TRBJ2-3, with TRBD1 matching 8 bases. Germline lookup yields CDR1 KGHDR and CDR2 SFDVKD. The CDR3 loop spans 14 amino acids. Trimming removed 10 bases from V and 2 bases from J; junction bases left unmatched: 7. The CDR3 reads CATADRGNTDTQYF. The CDR3 coding sequence is TGTGCCACAGCCGACAGGGGAAACACAGATACGCAGTATTTT.

Worth noting for this clonotype: With a much larger clone just one base away, this may be a read error. The chain has TRBV6-6 and TRBJ1-6; the D gene is possibly TRBD1 (5 bases). The CDR3 loop spans 17 amino acids. CDR1 MNHNY and CDR2 SVGAGI come from the germline V gene (reference sequence). Deletions cut 0 bases from V and 0 bases from J, with 9 bases between. The CDR3 bases are TGTGCCAGCAGTTACTCGATTAGGGGCTCCTATAATTCACCCCTCCACTTT. Encoded protein: CASSYSIRGSYNSPLHF.

This chain connects TRBV5-1 to TRBJ1-2; D is undetermined. V lost 2 bases to trimming and J lost 8 bases, with 7 bases between them. Germline CDR1 is SGHRS and CDR2 is YFSETQ. The CDR3 sequence is 11 residues long. CDR3: CASSFGIGYTF. For the CDR3, the DNA is TGCGCCAGCAGCTTCGGAATCGGCTACACCTTC.

The genes are TRBV4-2 and TRBJ1-4; D not resolved. V shed 1 base and J shed 8 bases, with 14 bases lying between them. Germline V lookup: CDR1 LGHNA, CDR2 YNFKEQ. The CDR3 covers 15 residues. The chain's CDR3 is CASSQGALESEKLFF. The DNA for the CDR3 is TGTGCCAGCAGCCAAGGAGCCCTAGAGTCAGAAAAACTGTTTTTT.

This clonotype was detected many times. The rearrangement links TRBV7-9 to TRBJ2-1, with TRBD2 identical over 10 bases. The CDR3 is 16 residues long. The trim removed 2 bases at V and 10 bases at J, leaving 11 bases unmatched. Germline loops: CDR1 SEHNR, CDR2 FQNEAQ (reference sequence). For the CDR3, the DNA is TGTGCCAGCAGCTTAAATCCTAGCGGGGGTTTCTGGGAGCAGTTCTTC. Translation gives CASSLNPSGGFWEQFF.

In this sample, this clonotype turned up many times. V gene TRBV4-1 combines with J gene TRBJ2-5, with no clear D. From germline, CDR1 is MGHRA and CDR2 YSYEKL. The CDR3 is made up of 13 amino acids. V was shortened by 2 bases and J by 5 bases, with 9 bases between the two germline ends. The CDR3 loop reads CASSQRESETQYF. As DNA, the CDR3 is TGCGCCAGCAGCCAAAGGGAATCGGAGACCCAGTACTTC.

This rearrangement joins TRBV6-5 to TRBJ1-2; D perhaps matches TRBD1 (5 bases). In germline, CDR1 is MNHEY, CDR2 SVGAGI. There are 13 residues in the CDR3. V lost 0 bases, J lost 8 bases, and 10 bases lay in between. The CDR3 loop reads CASSYSEGSGYTF. In nucleotides, the CDR3 is TGTGCCAGCAGTTACTCGGAGGGGAGCGGCTACACCTTC.

Of note for this clonotype: It may be a read error: a sequence one base away is much more abundant. The rearrangement joins TRBV7-4 to TRBJ1-1; 7 bases map to TRBD1. CDR3 length equals 17 residues. Germline-derived CDR1 and CDR2 are SGHVT and SQSDAQ. CDR3 in amino acids: CANSLIPTGFIDTEAFF. CDR3 DNA sequence: TGTGCCAACAGCTTAATTCCGACAGGGTTTATTGACACTGAAGCTTTCTTT.

This chain joins TRBV20-1 and TRBJ2-2, with D possibly being TRBD1 or TRBD2 (5 bases each). Germline V gives CDR1 DFQATT, CDR2 SNEGSKA (reference sequence). V lost 0 bases to trimming and J lost 4 bases, with 9 bases between them. The CDR3 sequence is 14 residues long. DNA for the CDR3: TGCAGTGCTAGAGATTTTGGGGGCACCGGGGAGCTGTTTTTT. Its protein product is CSARDFGGTGELFF.

Of note for this clonotype: The junction departs from germline at one end; a sequencing error may be responsible. The DNA of the CDR3 is TGCAGCGTTGAAGATGAACAGGGGGGTAACTATGTCTACACCTTC. It specifies CSVEDEQGGNYVYTF. This chain uses TRBV29-1 with TRBJ1-2; 8 positions match TRBD1. This CDR3 has 15 residues. From germline, CDR1 is SQVTM and CDR2 ANQGSEA.

This rearrangement joins TRBV7-6 to TRBJ2-2, with 10 nucleotides matching TRBD2. The CDR3 is 16 residues long. V was clipped by 5 bases and J by 1 base; unmatched bases: 4. The germline CDR1 and CDR2 sequences are SGHVS and FNYEAQ. CDR3 coding DNA: TGTGCCAGCAGCCCCGCTAGCGGGGGGAACACCGGGGAGCTGTTTTTT. Amino acid sequence: CASSPASGGNTGELFF.